Listed here are 21 T cell receptor beta chains from one sample, sequenced in a study of shared clonotypes between healthy human individuals (dated by TCRdb to about 2020). The protocol used for the library was the immunoSEQ multiplex PCR assay. TCRdb took this table from immuneACCESS and kept in-frame rearrangements with V and J called. Such tables lack part of the clones; where checked against another copy, unresolved V genes explain under half of the gap, and the rest is unexplained. In this sample the table shows about 1.1 million clones, about 72% of which occur a single time. Approximately 0.95% of the sample rests with the top ten. The source material was memory CD4+ T cells from PBMCs. The cell subset or site label on this specimen signifies: CD45RA-negative fraction. The receptors come from a man aged 18 to 30 in good health. Some clones in this sample may be carry-over from other donors' samples.

On this clone itself: The identical CDR3 is also encoded by other nucleotide sequences in the sample. This chain connects TRBV7-3 to TRBJ2-1; D gene ambiguous. Germline V gene data show CDR1 as SGHTA and CDR2 as FQGTGA. V lost 0 bases to trimming and J lost 9 bases, with 6 bases between them. This CDR3 is built from 12 residues. This chain's CDR3 is CASSLTGAEQFF. Here the CDR3 DNA reads TGTGCCAGCAGCTTAACGGGCGCTGAGCAGTTCTTC.

Concerning this clone itself: Other DNA sequences in this sample translate to the same CDR3. The genes are TRBV7-3 and TRBJ2-7, with D perhaps being TRBD1 or TRBD2 (6 bases each). CDR1 is SGHTA and CDR2 is FQGTGA in the germline V gene. This CDR3 is built from 15 residues. Trimming left V 4 bases short and J 4 bases short, with 17 bases between. CDR3: CASSSSGGLGYEQYF. The DNA of the CDR3 is TGTGCCAGCAGCTCCTCCGGGGGCCTAGGATACGAGCAGTACTTC. Looking up the rest from reference TRBV7-3 and TRBJ2-7 gives the full variable domain: GAGVSQTPSNKVTEKGKYVELRCDPISGHTALYWYRQSLGQGPEFLIYFQGTGAADDSGLPNDRFFAVRPEGSVSTLKIQRTERGDSAVYLCASSSSGGLGYEQYFGPGTRLTVT.

V gene TRBV7-2 combines with J gene TRBJ2-5; D is ambiguous. CDR3 length: 13 residues. Germline lookup yields CDR1 SGHTA and CDR2 FQGNSA. The V end lost 11 bases, the J end lost 3 bases, and 16 bases lay between the germline ends. The CDR3 sequence: CAPSRAFKETQYF. In DNA, the CDR3 is TGTGCCCCCTCTCGGGCCTTCAAAGAGACCCAGTACTTC. Variable domain in full (rest from reference TRBV7-2 and TRBJ2-5): GAGVSQSPSNKVTEKGKDVELRCDPISGHTALYWYRQSLGQGLEFLIYFQGNSAPDKSGLPSDRFSAERTGGSVSTLTIQRTQQEDSAVYLCAPSRAFKETQYFGPGTRLLVL.

The chain uses TRBV9 and TRBJ2-5; TRBD1 might be the D (6 bases). Germline V gives CDR1 SGDLS, CDR2 YYNGEE. With 3 bases removed from V and 1 base from J, the gap between germline ends came to 10 bases. This CDR3 has 14 amino acids. The CDR3 region is CASSAGQIQETQYF. In DNA form, the CDR3 reads TGTGCCAGCAGCGCAGGACAGATCCAAGAGACCCAGTACTTC.

CDR3 amino acids: CASSLGSSTNAYEQYF. CDR3 nucleotides: TGTGCCAGCAGCTTAGGAAGCTCCACCAACGCGTACGAGCAGTACTTC. This chain connects TRBV7-7 to TRBJ2-7; D gene unclear. Germline CDR1 is SSHAT and CDR2 is FNYEAQ (reference sequence). Trimming took off 1 base at V and 4 bases at J, with 17 bases between the two ends. The length of the CDR3 is 16 residues.

CDR3 sequence (DNA): TGTGCCAGCAAAATATCGACGTACAATGAGCAGTTCTTC. Translating it yields CASKISTYNEQFF. The J gene is TRBJ2-1, the V gene TRBV7-9; D uncertain. Trimming stripped 7 bases from V and 4 bases from J, with 11 bases between. Germline assignment: CDR1 SEHNR and CDR2 FQNEAQ (reference sequence). There are 13 residues in the CDR3.

This chain connects TRBV30 to TRBJ1-1; D is perhaps TRBD1 (6 bases). This CDR3 comprises 12 residues. Per germline, CDR1 GTSNPN and CDR2 SVGIG (reference sequence). Trimming cost V 1 base and J 6 bases, with 9 bases left between them. The CDR3 spells CAWSEEGAEAFF. CDR3 coding DNA: TGTGCCTGGAGTGAAGAGGGGGCTGAAGCTTTCTTT.

The rearrangement links TRBV18 to TRBJ2-3, with D hard to call. Between the trimmed V and J ends, which lost 3 bases and 2 bases, there was a span of 6 bases. This CDR3 is built from 13 residues. Looked up from germline, CDR1 is KGHSH and CDR2 is LQKENI. CDR3 loop: CASSPAYTDTQYF. DNA of the CDR3: TGTGCCAGCTCACCGGCCTACACAGATACGCAGTATTTT.

In its sample, this clone was seen a few times. The gene calls are TRBV28 and TRBJ2-1, with a tentative D call TRBD2 (5 bases). The V end lost 5 bases, the J end lost 4 bases, and 18 bases lay between the germline ends. Germline V gene lookup returns CDR1 MDHEN and CDR2 SYDVKM. The CDR3 extends over 16 amino acids. CDR3 protein: CASSTQRRRIYNEQFF. The CDR3 region has the DNA TGTGCCAGCAGTACCCAACGGAGGAGGATATACAATGAGCAGTTCTTC.

The rearrangement links TRBV20-1 to TRBJ2-7; TRBD1 aligns across 7 bases. Germline CDR1 and CDR2: DFQATT and SNEGSKA (reference sequence). This CDR3 is 10 amino acids long. Trimming at V came to 6 bases and at J to 5 bases, leaving 1 base not matched to a gene. This chain's CDR3 is CSAQGNEQYF. As DNA, the CDR3 is TGCAGTGCACAGGGGAACGAGCAGTACTTC.

This clone was seen only once. This rearrangement joins TRBV5-6 to TRBJ2-6; D possibly corresponds to TRBD1 (6 bases). V was pared by 4 bases and J by 2 bases, with 7 bases between. The germline CDR1 and CDR2 sequences are SGHDT and YYEEEE. CDR3 size: 14 residues. The CDR3 DNA sequence: TGTGCCAGCAGCCAGGGGACTGGGGCCAACGTCCTGACTTTC. This sequence encodes CASSQGTGANVLTF.

This sequence joins TRBV28 and TRBJ1-1, with TRBD1 matching 8 bases. CDR1 MDHEN and CDR2 SYDVKM come from the germline V gene. The CDR3 runs to 14 residues. V shed 5 bases, J shed 10 bases, and the junction held 12 bases outside the gene matches. CDR3 coding DNA: TGTGCCAGCAGTAGACAGGGGACGAGGTTTAGAGCTTTCTTT. Its protein is CASSRQGTRFRAFF.

The chain employs TRBV7-2 and TRBJ1-3; D may be TRBD1 (6 bases). Germline V gives CDR1 SGHTA, CDR2 FQGNSA. V lost 3 bases, J lost 2 bases, and 11 bases lay in between. CDR3 length: 15 residues. The CDR3 protein is CASSFSGQPGNTIYF. CDR3 coding DNA: TGTGCCAGCAGCTTTTCCGGACAGCCTGGAAACACCATATATTTT.

V usage is TRBV5-6 and J usage is TRBJ2-2, with 7 bases matching TRBD1. Unmatched junction bases numbered 7, after V lost 2 bases and J lost 3 bases. Germline assignment: CDR1 SGHDT and CDR2 YYEEEE. The CDR3 covers 16 residues. The CDR3 protein is CASSFSHRGHTGELFF. The CDR3 coding sequence is TGTGCCAGCAGCTTCAGCCACAGGGGACACACCGGGGAGCTGTTTTTT.

The chain combines TRBV7-9 with TRBJ1-1; D unclear. V was pared by 3 bases and J by 7 bases, with 9 bases between. CDR1 and CDR2 (germline): SEHNR, FQNEAQ (reference sequence). The CDR3 has 12 residues. The CDR3 is CASSFGRFEAFF. The CDR3 coding sequence is TGTGCCAGCAGCTTTGGGAGGTTTGAAGCTTTCTTT.

CDR3 region: CASSSAGGDQPQHF. CDR3 DNA: TGCGCCAGCAGCTCGGCGGGGGGGGATCAGCCCCAGCATTTT. The chain couples TRBV5-1 to TRBJ1-5; D may be TRBD1 (5 bases). V lost 3 bases, J lost 5 bases, and 12 bases lay in between. From germline, CDR1 is SGHRS and CDR2 YFSETQ. This CDR3 has 14 residues.

This chain uses TRBV4-1 with TRBJ2-7; TRBD2 matches at 12 bases. The germline V gene encodes CDR1 MGHRA and CDR2 YSYEKL. V lost 3 bases and J lost 2; bases outside the gene matches: 5. The CDR3 has 16 amino acids. The CDR3 here is CASSQPTSGRTYEQYF. The CDR3 DNA follows: TGCGCCAGCAGCCAGCCCACTAGCGGGAGGACCTACGAGCAGTACTTC.

Only a few counts were recorded for this clone. The genes are TRBV14 and TRBJ1-2, with D maybe TRBD1 (6 bases). Trimming stripped 4 bases from V and 8 bases from J, with 17 bases between. The CDR3 is 14 amino acids. The V gene's germline CDR1 is SGHDN and CDR2 FVKESK. The CDR3, as DNA: TGTGCCAGCAGCCCGACAGGCCCTTCCTCCGGCTACACCTTC. This codes for CASSPTGPSSGYTF.

The rearrangement uses TRBV14 and TRBJ2-7; D not resolved. V was cut by 4 bases and J by 0 bases, with 10 bases left in between. The CDR3 has 14 amino acids. From germline, CDR1 is SGHDN and CDR2 FVKESK. The chain's CDR3 is CASSPPGASYEQYF. The CDR3 region has the DNA TGTGCCAGCAGCCCACCGGGTGCCTCCTACGAGCAGTACTTC.

As concerns this clone: A read error is possible here, since a much larger clone lies one base away. The chain employs TRBV29-1 and TRBJ2-7; tentative D call: TRBD2 (6 bases). The germline V gene has CDR1 SQVTM and CDR2 ANQGSEA. The CDR3 extends over 12 amino acids. V lost 7 bases and J 2 bases, leaving 12 bases between the germline ends. The CDR3: CSARGGTYEQYF. As DNA, the CDR3 is TGCAGCGCGCGGGGCGGAACCTACGAGCAGTACTTC.

The V call is TRBV7-8, the J call TRBJ2-2; D gene unclear. The CDR3 consists of 11 residues. The germline gives CDR1 SGHVS, CDR2 FQNEAQ. Deletions cut 6 bases from V and 4 bases from J, with 3 bases between. In DNA, the CDR3 is TGTGCCAGCAGAATCACCGGGGAGCTGTTTTTT. This encodes CASRITGELFF.